The 32 T cell receptor beta chains given below trace back to one sample, sequenced in a study of blood T cell repertoires in COVID-19. Here immunoSEQ multiplex PCR was the method, and the copy in TCRdb shows in-frame clones only, minus some. Of about 130,000 clones in the sample, 70% to 90% were seen once. The sample comprised peripheral blood. These receptors were taken from a man aged 50 to 59 with acute or convalescent COVID-19.

The V and J genes are TRBV11-2 and TRBJ2-2; 12 nucleotides match TRBD2. Germline V gives CDR1 SGHAT, CDR2 FQNNGV. This CDR3 comprises 16 residues. V was pared by 6 bases and J by 5 bases, with 7 bases of the junction left unmatched. The CDR3 DNA reads as TGTGCCAGCAGTTTGGGGCTAGCGGGGGGGACCGGGGAGCTGTTTTTT. It yields the protein CASSLGLAGGTGELFF.

The V gene is TRBV5-6, the J gene TRBJ1-5; tentative D call: TRBD1 (5 bases). Trimming took 3 bases from V and 0 from J, leaving 16 bases between them. The length of the CDR3 is 17 residues. Per germline, CDR1 SGHDT and CDR2 YYEEEE. In DNA, the CDR3 is TGTGCCAGCAGCTGGTATCAGCGGGGCCTTAGCAATCAGCCCCAGCATTTT. The encoded protein is CASSWYQRGLSNQPQHF.

This rearrangement joins TRBV5-4 to TRBJ1-2; 10 bases fit TRBD1. The CDR3 sequence is 14 residues long. Germline CDR1 reads SGHNT; CDR2 reads YYREEE (reference sequence). V lost 5 bases, J lost 7 bases, and 8 bases stayed unmatched. Here the CDR3 reads CASRRDRGQSGYTF. DNA of the CDR3: TGTGCCAGCAGGAGGGACAGGGGTCAGAGTGGCTACACCTTC.

The chain recombines TRBV4-2 with TRBJ1-1; D unclear. This CDR3 comprises 15 residues. V lost 1 base, J lost 3 bases, and 12 bases lay in between. Germline lookup yields CDR1 LGHNA and CDR2 YNFKEQ. CDR3 loop: CASSQVSRGDTEAFF. The CDR3 DNA reads TGTGCCAGCAGCCAAGTTAGTCGGGGAGACACTGAAGCTTTCTTT.

The rearrangement links TRBV19 to TRBJ1-1; 9 bases match TRBD1. V shed 7 bases, J shed 5 bases, and the junction held 11 bases outside the gene matches. CDR1 LNHDA and CDR2 SQIVND come from the germline V gene (reference sequence). The CDR3 is 15 residues long. The CDR3: CASTSLGTGRTEAFF. The CDR3 region has the DNA TGTGCCAGTACCTCTTTAGGGACAGGGAGGACTGAAGCTTTCTTT.

The J gene is TRBJ1-5, the V gene TRBV6-5, with D perhaps matching TRBD1 (5 bases). CDR3 length: 13 amino acids. V was trimmed by 6 bases and J by 8 bases, leaving 14 bases between them. Per the germline V gene, CDR1 is MNHEY and CDR2 is SVGAGI. The CDR3: CASSPGLWEPQHF. The CDR3 coding sequence is TGTGCCAGCAGCCCGGGACTTTGGGAGCCCCAGCATTTT.

This clone was detected once. J is TRBJ1-1 and V is TRBV28; D perhaps matches TRBD1 (6 bases). V lost 7 bases, J lost 0 bases, and 12 bases lay in between. The CDR3 sequence is 14 residues long. The germline V gene has CDR1 MDHEN and CDR2 SYDVKM. CDR3 sequence: CASILGGLNTEAFF. CDR3 in DNA: TGTGCCAGCATCCTAGGGGGACTGAACACTGAAGCTTTCTTT. The whole variable domain, filled in from reference TRBV28 and TRBJ1-1, reads DVKVTQSSRYLVKRTGEKVFLECVQDMDHENMFWYRQDPGLGLRLIYFSYDVKMKEKGDIPEGYSVSREKKERFSLILESASTNQTSMYLCASILGGLNTEAFFGQGTRLTVV.

V usage is TRBV7-2 and J usage is TRBJ2-2; 9 bases agree with TRBD2. Trimming at V came to 3 bases and at J to 1 base, leaving 3 bases not matched to a gene. Germline CDR1 reads SGHTA; CDR2 reads FQGNSA. This CDR3 is 16 amino acids long. The CDR3 reads CASSFASGMNTGELFF. The CDR3 bases are TGTGCCAGCAGCTTCGCTAGCGGGATGAACACCGGGGAGCTGTTTTTT.

The J gene is TRBJ1-6, the V gene TRBV28; 7 bases map to TRBD1. Losses at the gene ends were 11 bases for V and 0 bases for J; bases not matched to a gene: 7. The CDR3 is made up of 15 amino acids. Germline lookup yields CDR1 MDHEN and CDR2 SYDVKM. The CDR3 loop reads CAAGGRSSYNSPLHF. DNA for the CDR3: TGTGCCGCAGGGGGAAGGAGCTCCTATAATTCACCCCTCCACTTT.

The rearrangement uses TRBV20-1 and TRBJ1-1, with 7 bases fitting TRBD1. The CDR3 is made up of 11 amino acids. After removal of 3 bases from V and 12 bases from J, the junction contained 7 bases not matched to a gene. Germline loops: CDR1 DFQATT, CDR2 SNEGSKA (reference sequence). The CDR3 DNA reads TGCAGTGCTAGTGAGACAGGGAGAACTTTCTTT. Translated: CSASETGRTFF.

V gene TRBV10-3 combines with J gene TRBJ1-1, with 12 bases aligning to TRBD1. With 4 bases clipped from V and 11 bases from J, the junction kept 8 bases outside the gene matches. Germline lookup yields CDR1 ENHRY and CDR2 SYGVKD. This CDR3 spans 14 amino acids. The DNA for the CDR3 is TGTGCCATCAGTGTCCGGGACAGGGGGCTCGGGGCTTTCTTT. Protein product: CAISVRDRGLGAFF.

CDR3 residues: CASSHWPAGQRGYEQYF. CDR3 DNA sequence: TGCGCCAGCAGCCATTGGCCCGCGGGACAGAGAGGCTACGAGCAGTACTTC. The chain recombines TRBV4-1 with TRBJ2-7, with D possibly TRBD1 on 7 matching bases. V was cut by 3 bases and J by 3 bases, with 21 bases left in between. The CDR3 consists of 17 residues. Germline-derived CDR1 and CDR2 are MGHRA and YSYEKL.

The rearrangement joins TRBV11-2 to TRBJ1-6; 8 bases fit TRBD1. The CDR3 spans 14 residues. Germline V gives CDR1 SGHAT, CDR2 FQNNGV. V was clipped by 5 bases and J by 7 bases; unmatched bases: 4. The CDR3 is CASSITGGNSPLHF. CDR3 coding DNA: TGTGCCAGCAGCATCACAGGGGGGAATTCACCCCTCCACTTT.

The chain carries TRBV6-1 and TRBJ2-1, with 11 positions matching TRBD2. Trimming took 2 bases from V and 7 from J; bases not matched to a gene: 7. The CDR3 contains 16 residues. Germline CDR1 is MNHNS and CDR2 is SASEGT. CDR3 sequence: CASSENPSGGWNEQFF. The CDR3 DNA is TGTGCCAGCAGTGAAAACCCTAGCGGGGGGTGGAATGAGCAGTTCTTC.

The gene calls are TRBV30 and TRBJ2-5; 8 bases align to TRBD2. Germline V gene sequence: CDR1 GTSNPN, CDR2 SVGIG (reference sequence). V lost 4 bases, J lost 5 bases, and 3 bases stayed unmatched. The CDR3 sequence is 12 residues long. CDR3 loop: CAWNTGGETQYF. CDR3 nucleotides: TGTGCCTGGAACACGGGGGGGGAGACCCAGTACTTC. Variable domain in full (rest from reference TRBV30 and TRBJ2-5): SQTIHQWPATLVQPVGSPLSLECTVEGTSNPNLYWYRQAAGRGLQLLFYSVGIGQISSEVPQNLSASRPQDRQFILSSKKLLLSDSGFYLCAWNTGGETQYFGPGTRLLVL.

The chain couples TRBV11-2 to TRBJ2-1; the match to TRBD2 covers 7 bases. Germline V gene sequence: CDR1 SGHAT, CDR2 FQNNGV. V was pared by 5 bases and J by 9 bases, with 19 bases of the junction left unmatched. There are 17 residues in the CDR3. The CDR3 DNA reads as TGTGCCAGCAGCCTAGGGAGGGCCCCCGATTTTTTCTCTGAGCAGTTCTTC. Its translation is CASSLGRAPDFFSEQFF.

This chain uses TRBV5-1 with TRBJ1-6; 7 positions agree with TRBD1. The CDR3 is made up of 17 amino acids. V gave up 0 bases and J gave up 1 base; unmatched junction bases: 4. CDR1 and CDR2 from the germline V gene are SGHRS and YFSETQ. The CDR3 DNA reads as TGCGCCAGCAGCTTGGTTCCAGGGGGGTCCTATAATTCACCCCTCCACTTT. Encoded protein: CASSLVPGGSYNSPLHF. Complete variable domain (other parts from reference TRBV5-1 and TRBJ1-6): KAGVTQTPRYLIKTRGQQVTLSCSPISGHRSVSWYQQTPGQGLQFLFEYFSETQRNKGNFPGRFSGRQFSNSRSEMNVSTLELGDSALYLCASSLVPGGSYNSPLHFGNGTRLTVT.

V and J are TRBV7-3 and TRBJ1-1, with D unclear. Between the trimmed V and J ends, which lost 5 bases and 1 base, there was a span of 17 bases. Germline CDR1 reads SGHTA; CDR2 reads FQGTGA. CDR3 length: 16 residues. CDR3 loop: CASSHTVGSWNTEAFF. CDR3 coding DNA: TGTGCCAGCAGCCACACAGTGGGCAGCTGGAACACTGAAGCTTTCTTT. The full variable domain, in which reference TRBV7-3 and TRBJ1-1 provide the parts outside the CDR3, is GAGVSQTPSNKVTEKGKYVELRCDPISGHTALYWYRQSLGQGPEFLIYFQGTGAADDSGLPNDRFFAVRPEGSVSTLKIQRTERGDSAVYLCASSHTVGSWNTEAFFGQGTRLTVV.

The rearrangement uses TRBV13 and TRBJ2-3; no reliable D call. This CDR3 contains 12 residues. CDR1 PRHDT and CDR2 FYEKMQ come from the germline V gene (reference sequence). The V and J ends lost 2 bases and 6 bases respectively, with 6 bases between them. CDR3 sequence (DNA): TGTGCCAGCAGCTTACCAGTGGATACGCAGTATTTT. Protein: CASSLPVDTQYF.

The rearrangement joins TRBV2 to TRBJ2-5; D is unclear. Germline lookup yields CDR1 SNHLY and CDR2 FYNNEI. The V end lost 7 bases, the J end lost 0 bases, and 6 bases lay between the germline ends. CDR3 length equals 12 residues. CDR3 nucleotide sequence: TGTGCCAGCAACGCGGACCAAGAGACCCAGTACTTC. Amino acids: CASNADQETQYF.

DNA of the CDR3: TGTTCGACCCTCCGGGACTTTAATCAGCCCCAGCATTTT. It encodes CSTLRDFNQPQHF. The chain employs TRBV28 and TRBJ1-5, with TRBD1 as a possible D gene (5 bases). Germline CDR1 MDHEN, CDR2 SYDVKM. This CDR3 spans 13 amino acids.

The chain joins TRBV28 to TRBJ2-3; 7 positions match TRBD2. The trim removed 5 bases at V and 2 bases at J, leaving 7 bases unmatched. CDR3 size: 15 residues. Germline CDR1 is MDHEN and CDR2 is SYDVKM. The CDR3 region is CASSPSGTYTDTQYF. CDR3 coding DNA: TGTGCCAGCAGTCCGAGCGGGACTTACACAGATACGCAGTATTTT. Full variable domain (outside the CDR3, taken from reference TRBV28 and TRBJ2-3): DVKVTQSSRYLVKRTGEKVFLECVQDMDHENMFWYRQDPGLGLRLIYFSYDVKMKEKGDIPEGYSVSREKKERFSLILESASTNQTSMYLCASSPSGTYTDTQYFGPGTRLTVL.

This clone appeared once. The rearrangement links TRBV30 to TRBJ1-1, with TRBD1 matching over 8 bases. CDR1 GTSNPN and CDR2 SVGIG come from the germline V gene (reference sequence). The CDR3 has 18 residues. V shed 2 bases, J shed 3 bases, and the junction held 17 bases outside the gene matches. The CDR3 is CAWSPRTGYSSWDTEAFF. As DNA, the CDR3 is TGTGCCTGGAGTCCCAGGACAGGGTACTCCTCCTGGGACACTGAAGCTTTCTTT.

The chain combines TRBV7-2 with TRBJ2-1; TRBD2 agrees at 13 bases. Unmatched junction bases numbered 8, after V lost 4 bases and J lost 5 bases. In germline, CDR1 is SGHTA, CDR2 FQGNSA. The CDR3 runs to 17 residues. The CDR3 coding sequence is TGTGCCAGCAGCTCACGGACTAGCGGGAGCTTACACAATGAGCAGTTCTTC. This gives the protein CASSSRTSGSLHNEQFF.

The rearrangement uses TRBV6-2 or TRBV6-3 and TRBJ2-1; 13 nucleotides match TRBD2. Germline assignment: CDR1 MNHEY and CDR2 SVGEGT. V trimming: 6 bases; J trimming: 8 bases; junction bases outside the gene matches: 19. The CDR3 sequence is 19 residues long. CDR3 loop: CASSSPGQGTSGNWDEQFF. In DNA, the CDR3 is TGTGCCAGCAGCTCCCCGGGACAGGGGACTAGCGGGAATTGGGATGAGCAGTTCTTC.

CDR3 region: CASSLVSQLTGNTIYF. Written as DNA, the CDR3 is TGTGCCAGCAGCTTAGTTAGCCAGTTGACTGGAAACACCATATATTTT. V is TRBV7-2 and J is TRBJ1-3, with D hard to call. Per the germline V gene, CDR1 is SGHTA and CDR2 is FQGNSA. The V gene lost 1 base and the J gene lost 2 bases, with 12 bases spanning the gap. The CDR3 covers 16 residues.

J is TRBJ2-3 and V is TRBV29-1, with 10 bases fitting TRBD2. Germline-derived CDR1 and CDR2 are SQVTM and ANQGSEA. Trimming at V came to 2 bases and at J to 5 bases, leaving 1 base not matched to a gene. There are 13 residues in the CDR3. The DNA for the CDR3 is TGCAGCGTTGAATCTAGCGGGAGAGATACGCAGTATTTT. Translating it yields CSVESSGRDTQYF.

The J gene is TRBJ1-4, the V gene TRBV28; 7 positions agree with TRBD1. Germline V lookup: CDR1 MDHEN, CDR2 SYDVKM. This CDR3 has 14 residues. J was trimmed by 5 bases and V by 6 bases; bases with no gene match: 6. CDR3 protein: CASRYDRENEKLFF. The CDR3 DNA reads as TGTGCCAGCAGATATGACAGGGAGAATGAAAAACTGTTTTTT.

The chain couples TRBV30 to TRBJ1-5, with D possibly being TRBD1 (5 bases). CDR1 and CDR2 (germline): GTSNPN, SVGIG (reference sequence). The V end lost 0 bases, the J end lost 7 bases, and 13 bases lay between the germline ends. The CDR3 runs 14 residues. CDR3 in DNA: TGTGCCTGGAGTGTACAGGCAGGGAGGCAGCCCCAGCATTTT. It yields the protein CAWSVQAGRQPQHF.

The gene calls are TRBV19 and TRBJ2-5; weak D call: TRBD1 (6 bases). Germline V gene sequence: CDR1 LNHDA, CDR2 SQIVND (reference sequence). The length of the CDR3 is 14 residues. The V and J ends lost 7 bases and 1 base respectively, with 13 bases between them. CDR3 residues: CASTSDSRQETQYF. The DNA of the CDR3 is TGTGCCAGTACCTCGGACAGCCGCCAAGAGACCCAGTACTTC.

The genes are TRBV28 and TRBJ1-4, with 7 bases aligning to TRBD1. The CDR3 sequence is 15 residues long. Unmatched junction bases numbered 5, after V lost 0 bases and J lost 7 bases. Per germline, CDR1 MDHEN and CDR2 SYDVKM. Written as DNA, the CDR3 is TGTGCCAGCAGTTTATGGGCAGGGGGAGGTGAAAAACTGTTTTTT. It translates to CASSLWAGGGEKLFF.

The V and J genes are TRBV5-1 and TRBJ1-1; D gene ambiguous. V was trimmed by 0 bases and J by 3 bases, leaving 12 bases between them. CDR1 SGHRS and CDR2 YFSETQ come from the germline V gene. The CDR3 consists of 15 residues. The CDR3 sequence is CASSLALIGDTEAFF. CDR3 bases: TGCGCCAGCAGCTTGGCCTTAATCGGTGACACTGAAGCTTTCTTT.